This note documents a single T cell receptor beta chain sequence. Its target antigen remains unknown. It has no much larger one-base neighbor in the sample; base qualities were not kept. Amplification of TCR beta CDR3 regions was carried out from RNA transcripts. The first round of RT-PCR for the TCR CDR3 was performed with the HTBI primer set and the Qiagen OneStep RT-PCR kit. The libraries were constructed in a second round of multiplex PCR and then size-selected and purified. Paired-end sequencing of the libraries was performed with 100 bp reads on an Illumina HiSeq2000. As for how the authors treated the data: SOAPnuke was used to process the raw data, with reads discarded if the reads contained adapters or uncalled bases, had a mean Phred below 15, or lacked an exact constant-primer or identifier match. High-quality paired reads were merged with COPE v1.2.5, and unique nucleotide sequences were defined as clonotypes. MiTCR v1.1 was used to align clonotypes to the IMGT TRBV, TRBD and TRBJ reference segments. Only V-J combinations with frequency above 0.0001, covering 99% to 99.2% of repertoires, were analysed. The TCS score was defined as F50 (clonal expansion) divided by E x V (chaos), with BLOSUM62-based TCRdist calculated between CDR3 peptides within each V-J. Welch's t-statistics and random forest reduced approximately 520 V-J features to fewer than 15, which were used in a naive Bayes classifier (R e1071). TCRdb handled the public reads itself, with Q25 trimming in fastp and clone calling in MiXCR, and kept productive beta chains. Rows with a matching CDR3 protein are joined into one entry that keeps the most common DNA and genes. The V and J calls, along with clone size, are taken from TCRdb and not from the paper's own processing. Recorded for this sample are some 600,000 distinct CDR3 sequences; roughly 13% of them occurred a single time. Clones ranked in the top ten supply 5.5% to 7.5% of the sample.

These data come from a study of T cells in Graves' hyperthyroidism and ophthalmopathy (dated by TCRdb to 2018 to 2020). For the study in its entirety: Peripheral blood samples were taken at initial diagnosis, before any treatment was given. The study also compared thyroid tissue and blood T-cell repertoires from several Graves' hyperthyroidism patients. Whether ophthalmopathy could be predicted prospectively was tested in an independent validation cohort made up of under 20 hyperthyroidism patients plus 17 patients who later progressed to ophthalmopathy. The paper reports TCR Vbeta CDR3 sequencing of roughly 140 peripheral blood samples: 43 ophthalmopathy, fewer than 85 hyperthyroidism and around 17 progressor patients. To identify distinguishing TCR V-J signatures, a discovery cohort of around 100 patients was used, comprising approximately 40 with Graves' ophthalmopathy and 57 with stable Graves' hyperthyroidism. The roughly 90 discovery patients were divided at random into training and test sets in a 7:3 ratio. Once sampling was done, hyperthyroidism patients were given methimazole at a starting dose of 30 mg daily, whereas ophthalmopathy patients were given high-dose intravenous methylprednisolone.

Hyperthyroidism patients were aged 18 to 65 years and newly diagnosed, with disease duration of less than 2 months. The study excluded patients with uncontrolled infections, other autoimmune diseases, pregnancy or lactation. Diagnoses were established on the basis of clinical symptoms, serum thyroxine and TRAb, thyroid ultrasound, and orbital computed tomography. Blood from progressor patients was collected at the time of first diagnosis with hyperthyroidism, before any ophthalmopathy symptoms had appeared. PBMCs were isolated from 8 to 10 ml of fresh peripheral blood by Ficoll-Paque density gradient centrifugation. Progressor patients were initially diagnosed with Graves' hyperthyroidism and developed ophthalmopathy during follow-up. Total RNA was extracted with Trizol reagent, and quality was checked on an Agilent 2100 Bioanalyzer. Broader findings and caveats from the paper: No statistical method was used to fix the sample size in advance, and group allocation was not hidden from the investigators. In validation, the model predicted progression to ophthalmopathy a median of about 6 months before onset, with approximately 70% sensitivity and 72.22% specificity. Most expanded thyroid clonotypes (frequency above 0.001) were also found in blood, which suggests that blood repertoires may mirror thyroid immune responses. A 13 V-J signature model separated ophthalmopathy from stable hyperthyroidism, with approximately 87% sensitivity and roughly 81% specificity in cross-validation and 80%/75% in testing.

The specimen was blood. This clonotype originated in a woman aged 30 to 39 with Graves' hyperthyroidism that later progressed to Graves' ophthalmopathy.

CDR3 reads: CAWSGQLGGLPDEQYF. The DNA is as follows: TGTGCCTGGAGTGGGCAATTAGGGGGGCTACCGGACGAGCAGTACTTC. The V and J genes are TRBV30 and TRBJ2-7; the D segment might be TRBD1 or TRBD2, since each matches 6 bases. The CDR3 contains 16 residues, cysteine and phenylalanine counted. The read is trimmed to its CDR3 DNA, 48 bases read in frame from base 1. The germline V gene (reference sequence) gives CDR1 as GTSNPN and CDR2 as SVGIG. V is cut by 1 base and J by 5 bases, and the space between the germline ends is 21 bases. The reference TRBV30 and TRBJ2-7 proteins fill in what lies around the CDR3, so the full variable domain reads SQTIHQWPATLVQPVGSPLSLECTVEGTSNPNLYWYRQAAGRGLQLLFYSVGIGQISSEVPQNLSASRPQDRQFILSSKKLLLSDSGFYLCAWSGQLGGLPDEQYFGPGTRLTVT.